This is a list of T cell receptor beta chains from one sample in a study of cytomegalovirus exposure and HLA in healthy donors. Sequencing used immunoSEQ multiplex PCR; TCRdb keeps in-frame clones, though not all of them. The table records over 120,000 clones, roughly nine tenths of them present only once. The sample taken for sequencing was PBMCs. The receptors shown here come from a woman aged 18-29 years in good health and CMV-seropositive. Each CDR3 is given with its conserved first and last residue. D genes are given only for firm matches. A clone size is listed for some rows: how often the clone was seen (once, few, many), or a class if it is expanded.

TRBJ1-1,TRBV29-1,13,once,TRBD1,TGCAGCGTTCTGGGGACAGAGGGGCCTGAAGCTTTCTTT,CSVLGTEGPEAFF
TRBJ2-7,TRBV6-5,14,-,TRBD1,TGTGCCAGCAGTAGAGGGGACAGGGGAGGCGAGCAGTACTTC,CASSRGDRGGEQYF
TRBJ2-7,TRBV6-1,15,-,TRBD2,TGTGCCAGCAGGGGGACTAGCGGGGGGACCTACGAGCAGTACTTC,CASRGTSGGTYEQYF
TRBJ1-1,TRBV12-5,14,-,-,TGTGCTAGTGGTTCGAACCCCGGGACAACCTTGGCTTTCTTT,CASGSNPGTTLAFF
TRBJ2-7,TRBV5-1,12,-,-,TGCGCCAGCAGCCCTGACACTTACGAGCAGTACTTC,CASSPDTYEQYF
TRBJ2-3,TRBV6-5,14,-,-,TGTGCCAGCAGTTACTCGGGGGGTTTAGATACGCAGTATTTT,CASSYSGGLDTQYF
TRBJ1-4,TRBV28,15,-,TRBD1,TGTGCCAGCACCCCAGGGGGTGGGGGTTGGGAAAAACTGTTTTTT,CASTPGGGGWEKLFF
TRBJ2-3,TRBV2,14,few,-,TGTGCCAGCAGTCCCTGGACTAGCACAGATACGCAGTATTTT,CASSPWTSTDTQYF
TRBJ2-7,TRBV2,13,few,TRBD1,TGTGCCAGCAGTGCCGGGACAGACTACGAGCAGTACTTC,CASSAGTDYEQYF
TRBJ2-3,TRBV7-2,17,-,TRBD2,TGTGCCAGCAGCTCCGGGACTAGCGGGGGCCGTCTGCTTACGCAGTATTTT,CASSSGTSGGRLLTQYF
TRBJ2-5,TRBV7-2,13,-,-,TGTGCCAGCAGCTTAGAACGGCAAGAGACCCAGTACTTC,CASSLERQETQYF
TRBJ2-3,TRBV4-1,18,-,TRBD2,TGCGCCAGCAGCCAAGATCGACTAGCGGGGGGTAGCACAGATACGCAGTATTTT,CASSQDRLAGGSTDTQYF
TRBJ1-5,TRBV15,15,-,-,TGTGCCACCAGTCCTTGGGGCAGGGAAGATCAGCCCCAGCATTTT,CATSPWGREDQPQHF
TRBJ1-1,TRBV6-1,14,-,TRBD1,TGTGCCAGCAGTGTTGACAGGGGAAACACTGAAGCTTTCTTT,CASSVDRGNTEAFF
TRBJ1-3,TRBV7-8,16,few,-,TGTGCCAGCAGCCCCAGTGATCGGGTATTCAAGAACACCATATATTTT,CASSPSDRVFKNTIYF
TRBJ1-1,TRBV18,19,-,-,TGTGCCAGCTCACCTAGGCCTTCGGGGACACCTTTAATGAACACTGAAGCTTTCTTT,CASSPRPSGTPLMNTEAFF
TRBJ2-4,TRBV29-1,14,-,-,TGCAGCGTTGGACAGGACCTAGCCAAAAACATTCAGTACTTC,CSVGQDLAKNIQYF
TRBJ2-1,TRBV29-1,14,few,-,TGCAGCGCCGCAAGGTTGGACAGCTACAATGAGCAGTTCTTC,CSAARLDSYNEQFF
TRBJ2-3,TRBV9,14,-,-,TGTGCCAGCAGCCCGAGCGGTCTAGGGGATACGCAGTATTTT,CASSPSGLGDTQYF
TRBJ2-1,TRBV2,15,-,TRBD1,TGTGCCAGCAGTGCGGGACAGGGGGCGTGGGGTGAGCAGTTCTTC,CASSAGQGAWGEQFF
TRBJ1-6,TRBV28,14,-,TRBD1,TGTGCCAGCAGTATAGACAGGGGTTGGTCACCCCTCCACTTT,CASSIDRGWSPLHF
TRBJ2-3,TRBV11-2,16,-,TRBD2,TGTGCCAGCAGCTTAGGGCTAGCGGGGGTTACAGATACGCAGTATTTT,CASSLGLAGVTDTQYF
TRBJ2-3,TRBV2,14,-,-,TGTGCCAGCAGCCTGGGGCAGGGGCCAGATACGCAGTATTTT,CASSLGQGPDTQYF
TRBJ2-1,TRBV27,14,-,-,TGTGCCAGCAGTCGGAGACAGGGAGGAAATGAGCAGTTCTTC,CASSRRQGGNEQFF